This paragraph covers one T cell receptor (beta chain) sequence. As handled by the study authors: The assay estimated nucleated cells by amplifying reference gene primers. Only in-frame clones appear in the TCRdb table, and some are missing; sequencing was by immunoSEQ multiplex PCR. V, J and clone size derive from that table, while D and trimming were established from the DNA sequence. Of roughly 180,000 clones detected, roughly three quarters appear once; the ten largest clones hold around 16%. These data are taken from a study of blood T cell repertoires in COVID-19. Whole-study context: Specimens from acute and convalescent COVID-19 originated in the United States, Italy and Spain. PBMCs, B-cell-depleted T cells, or T cells were the source of the cDNA or gDNA that made up the material.

The germline CDR1 and CDR2 sequences are SGHVS and FNYEAQ. The CDR3 is 12 residues long. V was pared by 5 bases and J by 8 bases, with 10 bases between. This sequence originates from a man between 60 and 70 years old with active or convalescent COVID-19. This chain uses TRBV7-6 with TRBJ2-1; no clear D gene. The sequencing sample was made of peripheral blood. The CDR3 is CASSIYADEQFF. The CDR3, as DNA: TGTGCCAGCAGCATTTACGCAGATGAGCAGTTCTTC.